These T cell receptor beta chains were read from a single sample in a study of blood T cell repertoires in COVID-19. The protocol was immunoSEQ multiplex PCR, while the TCRdb copy is restricted to in-frame clones and leaves out a portion. The sample gives approximately 240,000 clones, around 80% of which show up once; 4% to 6% is in the top ten. Sequencing was carried out using peripheral blood. The receptors stem from an older woman who had recovered from COVID-19. CDR3s include the opening cysteine and the closing phenylalanine or tryptophan. Fields, in order: V gene, clone size, D gene, J gene, CDR3 DNA, CDR3 protein. The D gene is left open where the match is weak. The listing skips clone size in some rows; elsewhere it reads once, few, many or a size class.

V gene: TRBV5-4; clone size: -; D gene: TRBD2; J gene: TRBJ2-3; CDR3 DNA: TGTGCCAGCAGCTCGAAGTCTAGCGGGGCCACAGATACGCAGTATTTT; CDR3 protein: CASSSKSSGATDTQYF
V gene: TRBV15; clone size: -; D gene: -; J gene: TRBJ2-3; CDR3 DNA: TGTGCCACCAGCAGAGATTGGGGAGGAGATACGCAGTATTTT; CDR3 protein: CATSRDWGGDTQYF
V gene: TRBV5-1; clone size: -; D gene: TRBD1; J gene: TRBJ1-1; CDR3 DNA: TGCGCCAGCAGCTCAGCGACAGGGGGCGTAGGGACTGAAGCTTTCTTT; CDR3 protein: CASSSATGGVGTEAFF
V gene: TRBV29-1; clone size: -; D gene: -; J gene: TRBJ1-4; CDR3 DNA: TGCAGCGTTGAAAAGCAGGGCGGCGAAAAACTGTTTTTT; CDR3 protein: CSVEKQGGEKLFF
V gene: TRBV7-2; clone size: -; D gene: TRBD1; J gene: TRBJ2-1; CDR3 DNA: TGTGCCAGCAGCTTAGGAGCAGGGGGCCCGAATGAGCAGTTCTTC; CDR3 protein: CASSLGAGGPNEQFF
V gene: TRBV4-2; clone size: once; D gene: -; J gene: TRBJ2-7; CDR3 DNA: TGTGCCAGCAGCCAAGGGGTTAGCGGCTCCTACGAGCAGTACTTC; CDR3 protein: CASSQGVSGSYEQYF
V gene: TRBV4-3; clone size: once; D gene: -; J gene: TRBJ1-2; CDR3 DNA: TGCGCCAGCAGCCAAGGGCAGGGGCAGGGAGGCTACACCTTC; CDR3 protein: CASSQGQGQGGYTF
V gene: TRBV5-5; clone size: -; D gene: -; J gene: TRBJ2-7; CDR3 DNA: TGTGCCAGCAGCTTGGTGATGACGCGGGGAGAGCAGTACTTC; CDR3 protein: CASSLVMTRGEQYF
V gene: TRBV19; clone size: -; D gene: -; J gene: TRBJ1-1; CDR3 DNA: TGTGCCAGTAGTCTACAGGGAAGCACTGAAGCTTTCTTT; CDR3 protein: CASSLQGSTEAFF
V gene: TRBV24-1; clone size: -; D gene: -; J gene: TRBJ1-2; CDR3 DNA: TGTGCCACCAGTGACCCGACAACCAACTATGGCTACACCTTC; CDR3 protein: CATSDPTTNYGYTF
V gene: TRBV4-1; clone size: -; D gene: TRBD1; J gene: TRBJ1-1; CDR3 DNA: TGCGCCAGCAGCCAAACACAGGGGACCACTGAAGCTTTCTTT; CDR3 protein: CASSQTQGTTEAFF
V gene: TRBV7-6; clone size: few; D gene: -; J gene: TRBJ2-1; CDR3 DNA: TGTGCCAGCAGCCCACGACAGGGAGGGCAGTTCTTC; CDR3 protein: CASSPRQGGQFF
V gene: TRBV19; clone size: once; D gene: -; J gene: TRBJ1-1; CDR3 DNA: TGTGCCAGTACCGTTGCCGTGCGAGGCACTGAAGCTTTCTTT; CDR3 protein: CASTVAVRGTEAFF
V gene: TRBV4-2; clone size: -; D gene: -; J gene: TRBJ2-3; CDR3 DNA: TGTGCCAGCAGCCAGGCCACAGATACGCAGTATTTT; CDR3 protein: CASSQATDTQYF
V gene: TRBV12-3/TRBV12-4; clone size: -; D gene: TRBD1; J gene: TRBJ1-2; CDR3 DNA: TGTGCCAGCAGCCTGGGACAGAACTATGGCTACACCTTC; CDR3 protein: CASSLGQNYGYTF
V gene: TRBV2; clone size: -; D gene: -; J gene: TRBJ1-1; CDR3 DNA: TGTGCCAGCAGTGAAGAAGGAGGGGGGGACACTGAAGCTTTCTTT; CDR3 protein: CASSEEGGGDTEAFF
V gene: TRBV7-3; clone size: -; D gene: TRBD1; J gene: TRBJ1-1; CDR3 DNA: TGTGCCAGCAGCCTTACAGGGGGCACTGAAGCTTTCTTT; CDR3 protein: CASSLTGGTEAFF
V gene: TRBV27; clone size: -; D gene: TRBD1; J gene: TRBJ2-7; CDR3 DNA: TGTGCCAGCCGGACAGGGCTCTTGAGCGAGCAGTACTTC; CDR3 protein: CASRTGLLSEQYF
V gene: TRBV2; clone size: -; D gene: -; J gene: TRBJ2-7; CDR3 DNA: TGTGCCAGCAGTTCTTTTTACGAGCAGTACTTC; CDR3 protein: CASSSFYEQYF